Following are 20 T cell receptor beta chains from one sample sequenced in a study of cytomegalovirus exposure and HLA in healthy donors. The PCR used 60 Vbeta and 13 Jbeta primers. Assay used: immunoSEQ multiplex PCR; TCRdb lists only in-frame clones, some missing. The table has roughly 300,000 clones, roughly 88% seen once. Material for sequencing was PBMCs. These receptors all come from a man in his forties or fifties in good health and CMV-seropositive.

This sequence joins TRBV30 and TRBJ2-7; 7 bases are a match to TRBD2. The CDR3 is 19 residues long. Germline V gene data show CDR1 as GTSNPN and CDR2 as SVGIG (reference sequence). After removal of 0 bases from V and 2 bases from J, the junction contained 19 bases not matched to a gene. CDR3 sequence reads: CAWSVVRRGRELRPYEQYF. DNA for the CDR3: TGTGCCTGGAGTGTCGTCCGTCGCGGGCGGGAGCTTCGGCCCTACGAGCAGTACTTC.

The chain combines TRBV28 with TRBJ1-2, with 7 nucleotides matching TRBD1. The CDR3 length is 15 residues. Losses at the gene ends were 4 bases for V and 4 bases for J; bases not matched to a gene: 9. Germline V CDR1 and CDR2: MDHEN, SYDVKM. This CDR3 is CASSSPEDRAYGYTF. In DNA form, the CDR3 reads TGTGCCAGCAGTTCCCCTGAAGACAGGGCCTATGGCTACACCTTC.

This clone was seen once. This rearrangement joins TRBV5-4 to TRBJ2-2, with 9 bases matching TRBD2. Germline V gene lookup returns CDR1 SGHNT and CDR2 YYREEE (reference sequence). The CDR3 totals 17 residues. V shed 0 bases and J 2 bases; nucleotides not matched to a gene: 5. Here the CDR3 reads CASSLGLAGFNTGELFF. As DNA, the CDR3 is TGTGCCAGCAGCTTGGGGCTAGCGGGATTTAACACCGGGGAGCTGTTTTTT.

The chain links TRBV11-2 to TRBJ2-3; 12 bases are a match to TRBD2. Trimming at V came to 5 bases and at J to 6 bases, leaving 3 bases not matched to a gene. CDR1 and CDR2 (germline): SGHAT, FQNNGV. The CDR3 has 14 amino acids. For the CDR3, the DNA is TGTGCCAGCAGCCCCACTAGCGGGAGGGATACGCAGTATTTT. Translating gives CASSPTSGRDTQYF.

This chain uses TRBV2 with TRBJ2-5; D might be TRBD2 (6 bases). Trimming removed 5 bases from V and 5 bases from J, with 9 bases in between. CDR1 and CDR2 (germline): SNHLY, FYNNEI. This CDR3 spans 12 amino acids. The CDR3 is CASSPRGETQYF. In DNA, the CDR3 is TGTGCCAGCAGTCCCCGGGGGGAGACCCAGTACTTC.

The V call is TRBV1, the J call TRBJ2-5; the table's D call, TRBD2, has no DNA check behind it. TRBV1 is a recognized pseudogene. CDR3 length: 16 amino acids. The CDR3 DNA reads as TGCACCAGCAGCCACCGATACGGCCCAAGCGGAGAGACCCAGTACTTC. This encodes CTSSHRYGPSGETQYF.

The rearrangement links TRBV7-2 to TRBJ2-3, with TRBD2 identical over 11 bases. J gave up 2 bases and V 5 bases, and 3 bases lay outside the gene matches. This CDR3 spans 15 amino acids. Germline V CDR1 and CDR2: SGHTA, FQGNSA. CDR3 sequence: CASSPTSGNTDTQYF. The CDR3 DNA sequence: TGTGCCAGCAGCCCGACTAGCGGGAACACAGATACGCAGTATTTT.

This chain joins TRBV7-9 and TRBJ1-1; 11 bases are a match to TRBD1. The CDR3 has 15 residues. V lost 2 bases and J lost 6; bases outside the gene matches: 5. Germline V gene data show CDR1 as SEHNR and CDR2 as FQNEAQ (reference sequence). CDR3: CASSLLGQGVSEAFF. The CDR3 nucleotides read TGTGCCAGCAGCTTATTGGGACAGGGGGTTTCTGAAGCTTTCTTT.

The rearrangement joins TRBV5-6 to TRBJ2-6; D gene uncertain. V gave up 5 bases and J gave up 5 bases, with 17 bases separating them. Germline V gene lookup returns CDR1 SGHDT and CDR2 YYEEEE. The CDR3 has 16 residues. The CDR3 DNA follows: TGTGCCAGCAGTTACCTCGCGGAGCTGAGGGCCAACGTCCTGACTTTC. The encoded protein is CASSYLAELRANVLTF.

This clone occurred once. V gene TRBV18 combines with J gene TRBJ2-5, with 10 nucleotides matching TRBD2. Trimming removed 1 base from V and 4 bases from J; junction bases left unmatched: 18. Germline CDR1 reads KGHSH; CDR2 reads LQKENI. This CDR3 has 20 residues. CDR3 region: CASSPRARRTSGNRGETQYF. CDR3 bases: TGTGCCAGCTCACCACGGGCGAGGAGAACTAGCGGGAATCGAGGAGAGACCCAGTACTTC.

This clone was seen only a few times. This chain links TRBV2 with TRBJ2-7; TRBD2 might be the D (5 bases). The germline V and J ends were trimmed by 6 bases and 0 bases, with 6 bases remaining between them. The CDR3 runs 12 residues. Germline CDR1 SNHLY, CDR2 FYNNEI. The CDR3 is CASRRDSYEQYF. The CDR3 DNA reads TGTGCCAGCAGGAGGGACTCCTACGAGCAGTACTTC.

This chain uses TRBV28 with TRBJ2-7, with TRBD2 matching over 10 bases. Looked up from germline, CDR1 is MDHEN and CDR2 is SYDVKM. This CDR3 spans 15 amino acids. Unmatched junction bases numbered 7, after V lost 2 bases and J lost 6 bases. CDR3 DNA sequence: TGTGCCAGCAGTTTAAGGACTAGCGGCACGTCCGAGCAGTACTTC. Translating it yields CASSLRTSGTSEQYF.

The chain has TRBV7-8 and TRBJ1-1, with 7 bases identical to TRBD1. This CDR3 has 15 residues. Germline V gene data show CDR1 as SGHVS and CDR2 as FQNEAQ. J lost 0 bases, V lost 6 bases, and 7 bases had no gene match. In DNA form, the CDR3 reads TGTGCCAGCAGTGAGACAGGGTTCATGAACACTGAAGCTTTCTTT. Its protein product is CASSETGFMNTEAFF.

The V call is TRBV28, the J call TRBJ2-7, with 9 bases fitting TRBD1. The CDR3 is 14 residues long. Unmatched junction bases numbered 8, after V lost 6 bases and J lost 5 bases. From germline, CDR1 is MDHEN and CDR2 SYDVKM. The DNA for the CDR3 is TGTGCCAGCAGCGTACTGACAGGGGGGAACGAGCAGTACTTC. It is translated as CASSVLTGGNEQYF.

This clone occurred a few times. This sequence joins TRBV7-6 and TRBJ2-7; TRBD2 aligns across 11 bases. Trimming removed 3 bases from V and 5 bases from J; junction bases left unmatched: 6. CDR1 SGHVS and CDR2 FNYEAQ come from the germline V gene. The length of the CDR3 is 15 residues. The chain's CDR3 is CASSFIAGGDHEQYF. CDR3 sequence (DNA): TGTGCCAGCAGCTTTATAGCGGGAGGGGACCACGAGCAGTACTTC. Full variable domain (remainder filled in from reference TRBV7-6 and TRBJ2-7): GAGVSQSPRYKVTKRGQDVALRCDPISGHVSLYWYRQALGQGPEFLTYFNYEAQQDKSGLPNDRFSAERPEGSISTLTIQRTEQRDSAMYRCASSFIAGGDHEQYFGPGTRLTVT.

The CDR3 DNA sequence: TGTGCCAGTAGTATAGGCTGGGCCACCGGGGAGCTGTTTTTT. This gives the protein CASSIGWATGELFF. The rearrangement uses TRBV19 and TRBJ2-2; no definite D call. The CDR3 has 14 residues. Germline values: CDR1 LNHDA, CDR2 SQIVND (reference sequence). V lost 1 base to trimming and J lost 4 bases, with 7 bases between them.

The chain combines TRBV7-6 with TRBJ2-1; 8 nucleotides match TRBD2. V lost 1 base to trimming and J lost 8 bases; unmatched junction nucleotides: 16. The CDR3 covers 18 residues. Germline lookup yields CDR1 SGHVS and CDR2 FNYEAQ. CDR3 in DNA: TGTGCCAGCAGCTTAGTAGGCAGCGGGAGCCATCAGGGCCATGAGCAGTTCTTC. This encodes CASSLVGSGSHQGHEQFF.

With regard to this clone: The identical CDR3 is also encoded by other nucleotide sequences in the sample. The chain has TRBV27 and TRBJ2-7; 8 positions agree with TRBD1. The germline gives CDR1 MNHEY, CDR2 SMNVEV (reference sequence). The CDR3 contains 13 residues. J gave up 3 bases and V 5 bases, and 3 bases lay outside the gene matches. The CDR3 DNA reads as TGTGCCAGCAGTCCTGGGACAGGCTACGAGCAGTACTTC. Amino acid sequence: CASSPGTGYEQYF.

This clone was seen only once. At one end, the junction sequence differs from germline, possibly due to a read error. This rearrangement joins TRBV7-9 to TRBJ1-4; possibly TRBD1 for D (5 bases). Germline V CDR1 and CDR2: SEHNR, FQNEAQ (reference sequence). The CDR3 is 15 residues long. The CDR3 DNA reads TGTTCCAGCAGCTTAGGAGTCAGGGAGGTTGAAAAACTGTTTTTT. Encoded protein: CSSSLGVREVEKLFF.

The chain combines TRBV7-2 with TRBJ2-7, with 12 bases lining up with TRBD2. From germline, CDR1 is SGHTA and CDR2 FQGNSA. The CDR3 length is 18 residues. The J segment lost 0 bases and the V segment lost 3 bases, leaving 9 bases of the junction unmatched. The CDR3, as DNA: TGTGCCAGCAGCTTCGGCCTAGCGGGAGGGCTTTTCTCCTACGAGCAGTACTTC. It is translated as CASSFGLAGGLFSYEQYF.